Following are 21 T cell receptor beta chains from one sample sequenced in a study of blood T cell repertoires in COVID-19. Clones were read by immunoSEQ multiplex PCR, and TCRdb kept only the in-frame ones, dropping some. The table records 200,000 or so clones, 80% to 85% of them present only once. The sample comprised peripheral blood. The source is a human donor in a cohort sampled during active COVID-19.

V and J are TRBV7-2 and TRBJ2-2; TRBD2 might be the D (6 bases). V gave up 3 bases and J gave up 2 bases, with 16 bases separating them. The germline CDR1 and CDR2 sequences are SGHTA and FQGNSA. The CDR3 sequence is 17 residues long. The CDR3, as DNA: TGTGCCAGCAGCTTTAGCCGTGCGGGAAGTAACACCGGGGAGCTGTTTTTT. Residues: CASSFSRAGSNTGELFF. The complete variable domain, with remaining parts taken from reference TRBV7-2 and TRBJ2-2, reads GAGVSQSPSNKVTEKGKDVELRCDPISGHTALYWYRQSLGQGLEFLIYFQGNSAPDKSGLPSDRFSAERTGGSVSTLTIQRTQQEDSAVYLCASSFSRAGSNTGELFFGEGSRLTVL.

The chain carries TRBV27 and TRBJ2-2, with TRBD1 matching 7 bases. Trimming took 3 bases from V and 5 from J; bases not matched to a gene: 6. The CDR3 is 15 amino acids. CDR1 is MNHEY, CDR2 SMNVEV, per germline (reference sequence). CDR3 in amino acids: CASSFGQGVTGELFF. For the CDR3, the DNA is TGTGCCAGCAGTTTTGGGCAGGGGGTGACCGGGGAGCTGTTTTTT.

The chain has TRBV5-1 and TRBJ2-4, with TRBD2 matching 8 bases. Germline V gene lookup returns CDR1 SGHRS and CDR2 YFSETQ. The CDR3 is 14 residues long. J gave up 8 bases and V 7 bases, and 11 bases lay outside the gene matches. The CDR3 sequence: CASSGGGILHIQYF. Here the CDR3 DNA reads TGCGCCAGCTCCGGGGGGGGGATCTTACACATTCAGTACTTC.

This chain connects TRBV14 to TRBJ1-1; no clear D. The CDR3 length is 13 residues. Deletions cut 2 bases from V and 0 bases from J, with 4 bases between. CDR1 and CDR2 from the germline V gene are SGHDN and FVKESK. CDR3 DNA: TGTGCCAGCAGCCAATTCATGAACACTGAAGCTTTCTTT. Its protein product is CASSQFMNTEAFF.

The chain employs TRBV6-5 and TRBJ2-7, with D tentatively TRBD2 (5 bases). Germline-derived CDR1 and CDR2 are MNHEY and SVGAGI. This CDR3 spans 14 amino acids. Trimming removed 6 bases from V and 3 bases from J, with 15 bases in between. The CDR3 spells CASRPSLGFYEQYF. In DNA form, the CDR3 reads TGTGCCAGCAGACCCTCACTAGGATTCTACGAGCAGTACTTC.

This clone came up once. The chain combines TRBV14 with TRBJ2-1; D is perhaps TRBD2 (6 bases). Trimming cost V 5 bases and J 5 bases, with 13 bases left between them. CDR3 length: 14 amino acids. Looked up from germline, CDR1 is SGHDN and CDR2 is FVKESK. Here the CDR3 DNA reads TGTGCCAGCAGCTGGAACCGGGGGAACAATGAGCAGTTCTTC. Protein sequence: CASSWNRGNNEQFF. Complete variable domain (other parts from reference TRBV14 and TRBJ2-1): EAGVTQFPSHSVIEKGQTVTLRCDPISGHDNLYWYRRVMGKEIKFLLHFVKESKQDESGMPNNRFLAERTGGTYSTLKVQPAELEDSGVYFCASSWNRGNNEQFFGPGTRLTVL.

V usage is TRBV5-1 and J usage is TRBJ2-5; tentatively, D is TRBD2 (7 bases). Trimming pared 3 bases from V and 2 bases from J, leaving 17 bases between. Germline values: CDR1 SGHRS, CDR2 YFSETQ. This CDR3 comprises 16 residues. DNA for the CDR3: TGCGCCAGCAGCTGGTTTTCTCGGGGGGCACAAGAGACCCAGTACTTC. Protein product: CASSWFSRGAQETQYF.

This clone was observed a single time. The rearrangement links TRBV28 to TRBJ1-4, with 8 bases identical to TRBD1. This CDR3 has 15 residues. Germline V CDR1 and CDR2: MDHEN, SYDVKM. With 6 bases clipped from V and 9 bases from J, the junction kept 12 bases outside the gene matches. The CDR3 DNA reads as TGTGCCAGCAGCACTACGCCCCGGGACAGGCAAAAACTGTTTTTT. It encodes CASSTTPRDRQKLFF.

The chain uses TRBV5-1 and TRBJ2-2, with D tentatively TRBD2 (6 bases). The germline gives CDR1 SGHRS, CDR2 YFSETQ. Trimming removed 6 bases from V and 6 bases from J, with 15 bases in between. The CDR3 runs 14 residues. The CDR3 DNA sequence: TGCGCCAGCACCAGGGACTCTGCCGCCGGGGAGCTGTTTTTT. Its translation: CASTRDSAAGELFF. Based on the CDR3 plus reference TRBV5-1 and TRBJ2-2, the full variable domain is KAGVTQTPRYLIKTRGQQVTLSCSPISGHRSVSWYQQTPGQGLQFLFEYFSETQRNKGNFPGRFSGRQFSNSRSEMNVSTLELGDSALYLCASTRDSAAGELFFGEGSRLTVL.

The CDR3 region has the DNA TGTGCCAGCAGCTTTTCCATTGACAGGGGAAACACCGGGGAGCTGTTTTTT. Amino acid sequence: CASSFSIDRGNTGELFF. The rearrangement links TRBV7-3 to TRBJ2-2; 8 bases align to TRBD1. The germline gives CDR1 SGHTA, CDR2 FQGTGA. J was trimmed by 2 bases and V by 3 bases; bases with no gene match: 8. This CDR3 has 17 amino acids. Full variable domain (outside the CDR3, taken from reference TRBV7-3 and TRBJ2-2): GAGVSQTPSNKVTEKGKYVELRCDPISGHTALYWYRQSLGQGPEFLIYFQGTGAADDSGLPNDRFFAVRPEGSVSTLKIQRTERGDSAVYLCASSFSIDRGNTGELFFGEGSRLTVL.

V is TRBV18 and J is TRBJ2-3, with TRBD1 as a possible D gene (6 bases). CDR1 and CDR2 from the germline V gene are KGHSH and LQKENI. Trimming stripped 2 bases from V and 3 bases from J, with 18 bases between. There are 17 residues in the CDR3. The CDR3 DNA is TGTGCCAGCTCACCATTCTCTGGGACACCGAGAACAGATACGCAGTATTTT. It translates to CASSPFSGTPRTDTQYF.

The chain joins TRBV28 to TRBJ2-7; 10 nucleotides align to TRBD1. CDR3 length: 14 residues. Germline V gene sequence: CDR1 MDHEN, CDR2 SYDVKM. Trimming at V came to 10 bases and at J to 2 bases, leaving 8 bases not matched to a gene. The chain's CDR3 is CATRRTGGAYEQYF. The CDR3 DNA is TGTGCCACCAGAAGGACAGGGGGAGCCTACGAGCAGTACTTC.

This chain links TRBV5-4 with TRBJ1-1; TRBD1 matches at 7 bases. The CDR3 has 18 amino acids. J was trimmed by 3 bases and V by 4 bases; bases with no gene match: 18. From germline, CDR1 is SGHNT and CDR2 YYREEE (reference sequence). CDR3: CASSLEGADALIYTEAFF. The CDR3, as DNA: TGTGCCAGCAGCCTGGAGGGGGCAGATGCCTTGATATACACTGAAGCTTTCTTT.

V is TRBV2 and J is TRBJ2-5; D ambiguous. The germline CDR1 and CDR2 sequences are SNHLY and FYNNEI. The CDR3 is 15 amino acids. V was clipped by 8 bases and J by 8 bases, with 24 bases between them. In DNA form, the CDR3 reads TGTGCCAGCTCTCGACTTACGTTGACTGGAAAAACCCAGTACTTC. As protein: CASSRLTLTGKTQYF.

This clone was counted only a few times. The V and J genes are TRBV11-2 and TRBJ2-1, with TRBD1 matching 8 bases. The germline V gene encodes CDR1 SGHAT and CDR2 FQNNGV. After removal of 5 bases from V and 4 bases from J, the junction contained 13 bases not matched to a gene. This CDR3 contains 17 residues. CDR3 coding DNA: TGTGCCAGCAGCCCCCGGCCCCGGGACAGGCTATACAATGAGCAGTTCTTC. Amino acid sequence: CASSPRPRDRLYNEQFF.

The chain links TRBV30 to TRBJ2-7; 7 nucleotides line up with TRBD2. V dropped 4 bases and J dropped 7; count of bases not matched to a gene: 16. CDR3 length: 15 residues. Per germline, CDR1 GTSNPN and CDR2 SVGIG (reference sequence). CDR3 sequence: CAWIRPEVWEGEQYV. The CDR3 nucleotides read TGTGCCTGGATTCGCCCCGAGGTGTGGGAGGGAGAGCAGTACGTC.

The chain employs TRBV11-2 and TRBJ2-1, with a possible D match to TRBD1 (5 bases). This CDR3 is built from 17 residues. The germline V gene encodes CDR1 SGHAT and CDR2 FQNNGV. V was pared by 0 bases and J by 6 bases, with 18 bases between. The CDR3 reads CASSLDLWGRAFNEQFF. CDR3 bases: TGTGCCAGCAGCTTAGATCTGTGGGGCAGGGCATTCAATGAGCAGTTCTTC.

The V and J genes are TRBV2 and TRBJ2-5; 7 bases match TRBD1. V lost 6 bases to trimming and J lost 5 bases; unmatched junction nucleotides: 9. Germline lookup yields CDR1 SNHLY and CDR2 FYNNEI. The CDR3 is 14 residues long. CDR3 DNA: TGTGCCAGCAGAGACCTACAGGGGCAGGAGACCCAGTACTTC. Translated, it gives CASRDLQGQETQYF.

The genes are TRBV6-5 and TRBJ1-4; D is unclear. Germline loops: CDR1 MNHEY, CDR2 SVGAGI. V lost 6 bases and J 7 bases, leaving 15 bases between the germline ends. This CDR3 has 14 amino acids. The CDR3, as DNA: TGTGCCAGCAGATCCCCAGATCGGGGTGAAAAACTGTTTTTT. This codes for CASRSPDRGEKLFF.

The V gene is TRBV27, the J gene TRBJ1-1; D is ambiguous. Looked up from germline, CDR1 is MNHEY and CDR2 is SMNVEV (reference sequence). There are 13 residues in the CDR3. V lost 7 bases and J lost 3, with 12 bases in between. The CDR3 DNA reads TGTGCCAGCAAACCTAGCGTGGACACTGAAGCTTTCTTT. It is translated as CASKPSVDTEAFF.

This chain joins TRBV9 and TRBJ2-1; D is unclear. CDR1 is SGDLS, CDR2 YYNGEE, per germline. V shed 0 bases and J shed 8 bases, with 12 bases lying between them. CDR3 length: 14 amino acids. This CDR3 reads CASSVEASLDEQFF. The CDR3 nucleotides are TGTGCCAGCAGCGTAGAGGCTAGTCTGGATGAGCAGTTCTTC.